These T cell receptor beta chains were read from a single sample in a study of T cell clusters in autoimmune cytopenias. TCRdb reprocessed the multiplex PCR reads and stores each CDR3 protein as one record, lacking DNA. Recorded for this sample: some 6,900 distinct CDR3 sequences. This sample also appeared in a second study, on T cell repertoires in aging, cancer and after chemotherapy.

The material sequenced was peripheral blood. The receptors here all came from a human donor in good health. Each CDR3 is given with its conserved first and last residue. Clone size is stated in some rows and not others, as once, few, many or a class when expanded.

V gene: TRBV11-1
clone size: medium-sized
J gene: TRBJ2-2
CDR3 protein: CASSFLKRTGELFF

V gene: TRBV5-6
clone size: NA
J gene: TRBJ2-7
CDR3 protein: CASSLRGGGYEQYF

V gene: TRBV7-9
clone size: NA
J gene: TRBJ2-3
CDR3 protein: CASSSLSGGRADTQYF

V gene: TRBV6-5
clone size: NA
J gene: TRBJ2-5
CDR3 protein: CASTGQSGSETQYF

V gene: TRBV6-6
clone size: NA
J gene: TRBJ1-6
CDR3 protein: CASSAGRGGDSPLHF

V gene: TRBV15
clone size: NA
J gene: TRBJ2-7
CDR3 protein: CATSKGRKTYEQYF

V gene: TRBV19
clone size: medium-sized
J gene: TRBJ2-5
CDR3 protein: CASSRTVEWWETQYF

V gene: TRBV6-1
clone size: NA
J gene: TRBJ1-1
CDR3 protein: CASSESGRPEAFF

V gene: TRBV19
clone size: medium-sized
J gene: TRBJ2-7
CDR3 protein: CASSTRQGSGNEQYF

V gene: TRBV27
clone size: medium-sized
J gene: TRBJ2-3
CDR3 protein: CASSPYTSADTQYF

V gene: TRBV27
clone size: NA
J gene: TRBJ2-5
CDR3 protein: CASSTGLAGGHQETQYF

V gene: TRBV6-1
clone size: NA
J gene: TRBJ2-3
CDR3 protein: CASSVLGDTQYF

V gene: TRBV18
clone size: NA
J gene: TRBJ2-2
CDR3 protein: CASSPQPTGSTGELFF

V gene: TRBV7-2
clone size: NA
J gene: TRBJ2-1
CDR3 protein: CASSPGLAGGENEQFF

V gene: TRBV30
clone size: NA
J gene: TRBJ2-7
CDR3 protein: CAFLTGQGGYEQYF

V gene: TRBV19
clone size: NA
J gene: TRBJ1-3
CDR3 protein: CAVSSGNTIYF

V gene: TRBV6-1
clone size: NA
J gene: TRBJ2-2
CDR3 protein: CASRLTGANTGELFF

V gene: TRBV11-1
clone size: NA
J gene: TRBJ2-1
CDR3 protein: CASSLEGTGFNEQFF

V gene: TRBV27
clone size: NA
J gene: TRBJ2-2
CDR3 protein: CASSEDRESGELFF

V gene: TRBV19
clone size: medium-sized
J gene: TRBJ2-7
CDR3 protein: CASSTGRGSYEQYF

V gene: TRBV28
clone size: NA
J gene: TRBJ2-6
CDR3 protein: CASSVQAGANVLTF

V gene: TRBV6-1
clone size: NA
J gene: TRBJ2-2
CDR3 protein: CASSDNSANTGELFF

V gene: TRBV27
clone size: NA
J gene: TRBJ2-4
CDR3 protein: CASSSLADINIQYF

V gene: TRBV13
clone size: NA
J gene: TRBJ2-1
CDR3 protein: CASSLGGGGLVEQFF

V gene: TRBV27
clone size: NA
J gene: TRBJ2-5
CDR3 protein: CASSPLGLGETQYF

V gene: TRBV7-6
clone size: NA
J gene: TRBJ2-3
CDR3 protein: CASSLGAGTTDTQYF

V gene: TRBV12-3/TRBV12-4
clone size: NA
J gene: TRBJ1-1
CDR3 protein: CASSLAVQGGTEAFF

V gene: TRBV19
clone size: NA
J gene: TRBJ2-7
CDR3 protein: CASSSGGAAQYF

V gene: TRBV6-2/TRBV6-3
clone size: NA
J gene: TRBJ2-2
CDR3 protein: CASKGYTNTGELFF

V gene: TRBV11-1
clone size: medium-sized
J gene: TRBJ2-1
CDR3 protein: CASSLVGGTGQFF

V gene: TRBV6-2/TRBV6-3
clone size: NA
J gene: TRBJ2-5
CDR3 protein: CASSYSGPIRETQYF

V gene: TRBV11-2
clone size: NA
J gene: TRBJ2-6
CDR3 protein: CASTREGAGANVLTF

V gene: TRBV6-1
clone size: NA
J gene: TRBJ2-7
CDR3 protein: CASSYAARGLYEQYF

V gene: TRBV19
clone size: medium-sized
J gene: TRBJ2-7
CDR3 protein: CASSIRQAYEQYF

V gene: TRBV29-1
clone size: NA
J gene: TRBJ2-1
CDR3 protein: CSVGLAGPLEQFF

V gene: TRBV10-3
clone size: NA
J gene: TRBJ1-2
CDR3 protein: CAIGSLPSGYTF

V gene: TRBV6-6
clone size: NA
J gene: TRBJ2-7
CDR3 protein: CASSARVGGLSHEQYF

V gene: TRBV5-6
clone size: NA
J gene: TRBJ2-1
CDR3 protein: CASRGGISYNEQFF

V gene: TRBV30
clone size: NA
J gene: TRBJ2-6
CDR3 protein: CAWRRGRTRSGANVLTF

V gene: TRBV29-1
clone size: medium-sized
J gene: TRBJ2-3
CDR3 protein: CSVSQGLADTQYF

V gene: TRBV6-4
clone size: NA
J gene: TRBJ1-5
CDR3 protein: CASRVSADSNQPQHF

V gene: TRBV29-1
clone size: medium-sized
J gene: TRBJ2-2
CDR3 protein: CSVGQVVGTGELFF

V gene: TRBV30
clone size: NA
J gene: TRBJ1-1
CDR3 protein: CAWSVRGSDTEAFF

V gene: TRBV19
clone size: NA
J gene: TRBJ2-5
CDR3 protein: CASSIEGDRSETQYF

V gene: TRBV18
clone size: NA
J gene: TRBJ2-2
CDR3 protein: CASSPIVEAGELFF

V gene: TRBV12-3/TRBV12-4
clone size: NA
J gene: TRBJ2-2
CDR3 protein: CASSPLGGIARDTGELFF

V gene: TRBV5-6
clone size: NA
J gene: TRBJ1-3
CDR3 protein: CASSPGGNTIYF

V gene: TRBV5-6
clone size: NA
J gene: TRBJ1-3
CDR3 protein: CASSPRVGGNTIYF

V gene: TRBV10-3
clone size: NA
J gene: TRBJ2-4
CDR3 protein: CAISRDFRGPENIQYF

V gene: TRBV12-3/TRBV12-4
clone size: NA
J gene: TRBJ2-1
CDR3 protein: CASSPSRENEQFF

V gene: TRBV29-1
clone size: NA
J gene: TRBJ2-4
CDR3 protein: CSVEKREGVGKNIQYF

V gene: TRBV7-6
clone size: NA
J gene: TRBJ1-2
CDR3 protein: CASSEAGGDYGYTF

V gene: TRBV30
clone size: NA
J gene: TRBJ1-5
CDR3 protein: CAWSGQGYQPQHF

V gene: TRBV11-1
clone size: medium-sized
J gene: TRBJ2-1
CDR3 protein: CASSRFHPSGSYNEQFF

V gene: TRBV15
clone size: NA
J gene: TRBJ1-2
CDR3 protein: CATSRDKQANYGYTF